Listed here are 9 T cell receptor beta chains from one sample, sequenced in a study of T cell repertoires in ileal Crohn's disease. Time point: inflamed ileum from the surgical specimen. Only in-frame clones appear in the TCRdb table, and some are missing; sequencing was by immunoSEQ multiplex PCR. The repertoire consists of some 4,000 clones, with less than 80% occurring once and the leading ten covering approximately 6.5%. Sample: ileal tissue. The receptors were gathered from an adult with Crohn's disease.

V is TRBV7-2 and J is TRBJ2-3; D might be TRBD2 (6 bases). Trimming pared 5 bases from V and 0 bases from J, leaving 18 bases between. CDR1 and CDR2 from the germline V gene are SGHTA and FQGNSA. This CDR3 is built from 17 residues. The CDR3 region is CASSRSGSGASTDTQYF. The CDR3 nucleotides are TGTGCCAGCAGCAGAAGCGGGTCAGGAGCGAGCACAGATACGCAGTATTTT.

V and J are TRBV10-3 and TRBJ1-1; no clear D. This CDR3 comprises 13 residues. Germline loops: CDR1 ENHRY, CDR2 SYGVKD. Trimming shortened V by 10 bases and J by 1 base, and 13 bases separated the two germline ends. CDR3 nucleotide sequence: TGTGCCACGGAGGATCTGGGGAACACTGAAGCTTTCTTT. Its protein is CATEDLGNTEAFF.

In its sample, this clone was seen once. The chain links TRBV28 to TRBJ2-2, with 9 bases that match TRBD1. Germline V gives CDR1 MDHEN, CDR2 SYDVKM. The V gene end was trimmed by 5 bases and the J gene end by 7 bases; junction bases not matched to a gene: 11. CDR3 length: 16 residues. The CDR3 protein is CASSRPGTGRNGELFF. The CDR3 coding sequence is TGTGCCAGCAGTCGGCCCGGGACAGGGAGGAACGGGGAGCTGTTTTTT.

This chain links TRBV18 with TRBJ2-1; 7 bases align to TRBD1. The CDR3 consists of 16 residues. Germline V gene lookup returns CDR1 KGHSH and CDR2 LQKENI. V shed 0 bases, J shed 6 bases, and the junction held 8 bases outside the gene matches. In DNA form, the CDR3 reads TGTGCCAGCTCACCACCGCAAGGGGGCGCTGGCAATGAGCAGTTCTTC. Protein sequence: CASSPPQGGAGNEQFF.

The chain combines TRBV20-1 with TRBJ2-7; D ambiguous. Deletions cut 1 base from V and 6 bases from J, with 7 bases between. The length of the CDR3 is 11 residues. In germline, CDR1 is DFQATT, CDR2 SNEGSKA (reference sequence). The CDR3 reads CSARVDREQYF. The CDR3 region has the DNA TGCAGTGCTAGAGTAGATCGCGAGCAGTACTTC.

CDR3 loop: CASSSPDSYYEQYF. The CDR3 DNA is TGTGCCAGCAGTTCCCCGGACAGCTATTACGAGCAGTACTTC. The chain links TRBV2 to TRBJ2-7; D is perhaps TRBD1 (6 bases). The V gene lost 5 bases and the J gene lost 4 bases, with 15 bases spanning the gap. Germline CDR1 reads SNHLY; CDR2 reads FYNNEI. The CDR3 is 14 amino acids.

The J gene is TRBJ2-7, the V gene TRBV5-8; 10 bases align to TRBD2. V lost 4 bases and J lost 3; bases outside the gene matches: 7. In germline, CDR1 is SGHTS, CDR2 YDEGEE. The CDR3 extends over 15 amino acids. The DNA of the CDR3 is TGTGCCAGCAGCCCAAGGCTAGCGGGGGACTACGAGCAGTACTTC. It encodes CASSPRLAGDYEQYF. Full variable domain (remainder filled in from reference TRBV5-8 and TRBJ2-7): EAGVTQSPTHLIKTRGQQATLRCSPISGHTSVYWYQQALGLGLQFLLWYDEGEERNRGNFPPRFSGRQFPNYSSELNVNALELEDSALYLCASSPRLAGDYEQYFGPGTRLTVT.

J is TRBJ1-1 and V is TRBV27; 7 bases agree with TRBD1. CDR3 length: 12 residues. The ends lost 11 bases at V and 3 bases at J; junction bases unmatched: 6. Germline V gene sequence: CDR1 MNHEY, CDR2 SMNVEV (reference sequence). The DNA for the CDR3 is TGTGCCGCCCGACAGGGAGACACTGAAGCTTTCTTT. Its protein is CAARQGDTEAFF.

The chain joins TRBV7-2 to TRBJ1-2, with a tentative D call TRBD1 (5 bases). Germline V gene data show CDR1 as SGHTA and CDR2 as FQGNSA. The germline V and J ends were trimmed by 4 bases and 4 bases, with 13 bases remaining between them. CDR3 length: 14 amino acids. This chain's CDR3 is CASSSQTGTYGYTF. The CDR3 nucleotides are TGTGCCAGCAGCTCACAAACCGGGACCTATGGCTACACCTTC.